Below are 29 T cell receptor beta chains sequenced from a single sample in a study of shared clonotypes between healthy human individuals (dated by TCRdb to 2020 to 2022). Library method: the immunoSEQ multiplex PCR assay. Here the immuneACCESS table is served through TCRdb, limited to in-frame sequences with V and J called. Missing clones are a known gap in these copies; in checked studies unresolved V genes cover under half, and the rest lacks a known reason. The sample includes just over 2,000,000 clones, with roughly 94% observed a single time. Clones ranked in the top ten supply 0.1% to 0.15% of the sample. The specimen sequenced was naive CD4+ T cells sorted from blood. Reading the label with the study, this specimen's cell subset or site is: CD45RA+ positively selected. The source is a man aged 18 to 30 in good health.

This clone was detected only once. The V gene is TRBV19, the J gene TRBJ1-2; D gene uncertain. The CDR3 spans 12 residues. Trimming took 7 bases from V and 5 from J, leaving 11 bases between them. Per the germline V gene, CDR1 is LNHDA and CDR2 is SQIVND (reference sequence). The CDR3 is CASNTPGYGYTF. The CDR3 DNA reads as TGTGCCAGTAACACCCCCGGGTATGGCTACACCTTC. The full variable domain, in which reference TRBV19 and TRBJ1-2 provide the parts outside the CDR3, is DGGITQSPKYLFRKEGQNVTLSCEQNLNHDAMYWYRQDPGQGLRLIYYSQIVNDFQKGDIAEGYSVSREKKESFPLTVTSAQKNPTAFYLCASNTPGYGYTFGSGTRLTVV.

The CDR3 DNA sequence: TGTGCCTGGAGAAACTGGACAGCTAATTCACCCCTCCACTTT. This sequence encodes CAWRNWTANSPLHF. The chain combines TRBV30 with TRBJ1-6; D may be TRBD1 (6 bases). The CDR3 runs to 14 residues. Germline V gene sequence: CDR1 GTSNPN, CDR2 SVGIG (reference sequence). V dropped 3 bases and J dropped 6 bases, with 12 bases sitting between them.

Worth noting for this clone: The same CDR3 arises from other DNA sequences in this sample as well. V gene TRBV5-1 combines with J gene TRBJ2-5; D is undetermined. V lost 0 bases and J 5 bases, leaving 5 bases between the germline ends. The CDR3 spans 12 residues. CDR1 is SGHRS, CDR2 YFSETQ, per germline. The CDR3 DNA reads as TGCGCCAGCAGCTTGGCCCGCGAGACCCAGTACTTC. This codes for CASSLARETQYF.

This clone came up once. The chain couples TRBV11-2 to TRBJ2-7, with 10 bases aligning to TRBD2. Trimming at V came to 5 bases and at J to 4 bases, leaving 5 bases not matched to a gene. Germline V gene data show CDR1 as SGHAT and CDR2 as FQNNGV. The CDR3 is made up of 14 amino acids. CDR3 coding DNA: TGTGCCAGCAGCCGGGGACTAGCGAGGTACGAGCAGTACTTC. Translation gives CASSRGLARYEQYF.

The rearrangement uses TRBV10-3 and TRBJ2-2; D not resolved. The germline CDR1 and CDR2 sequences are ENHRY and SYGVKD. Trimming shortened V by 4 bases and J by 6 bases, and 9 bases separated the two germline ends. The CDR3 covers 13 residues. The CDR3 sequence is CAISGDAAGELFF. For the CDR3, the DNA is TGTGCCATCAGTGGAGACGCCGCCGGGGAGCTGTTTTTT.

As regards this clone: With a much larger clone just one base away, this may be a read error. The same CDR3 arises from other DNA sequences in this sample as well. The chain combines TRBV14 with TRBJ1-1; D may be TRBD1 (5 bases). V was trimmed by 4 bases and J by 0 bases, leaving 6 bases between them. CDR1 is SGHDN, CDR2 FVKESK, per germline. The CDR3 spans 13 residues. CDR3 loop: CASSLQVNTEAFF. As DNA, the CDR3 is TGTGCCAGCAGCCTACAGGTGAACACTGAAGCTTTCTTT.

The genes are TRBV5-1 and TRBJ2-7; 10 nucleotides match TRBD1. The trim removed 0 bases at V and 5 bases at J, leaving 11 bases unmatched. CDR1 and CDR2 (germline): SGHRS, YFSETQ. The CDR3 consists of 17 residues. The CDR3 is CASSLVGPRDRGHEQYF. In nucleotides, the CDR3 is TGCGCCAGCAGCTTGGTAGGACCCCGGGACAGGGGACACGAGCAGTACTTC.

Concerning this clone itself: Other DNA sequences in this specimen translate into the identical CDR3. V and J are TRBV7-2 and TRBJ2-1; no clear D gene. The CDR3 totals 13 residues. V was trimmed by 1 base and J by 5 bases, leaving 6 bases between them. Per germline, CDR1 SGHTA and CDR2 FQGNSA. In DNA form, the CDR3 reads TGTGCCAGCAGCTTAGGACAAAACAATGAGCAGTTCTTC. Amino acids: CASSLGQNNEQFF.

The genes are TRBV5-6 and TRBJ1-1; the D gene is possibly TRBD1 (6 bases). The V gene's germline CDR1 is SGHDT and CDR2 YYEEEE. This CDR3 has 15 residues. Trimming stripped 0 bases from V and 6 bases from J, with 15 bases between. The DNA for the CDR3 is TGTGCCAGCAGCTTGGATCCAGGGGTCCTTCCTGAAGCTTTCTTT. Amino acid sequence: CASSLDPGVLPEAFF.

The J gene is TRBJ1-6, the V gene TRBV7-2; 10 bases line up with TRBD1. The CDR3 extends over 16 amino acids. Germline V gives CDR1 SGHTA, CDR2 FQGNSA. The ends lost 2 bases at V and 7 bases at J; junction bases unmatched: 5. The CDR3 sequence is CASSLNPGQGNSPLHF. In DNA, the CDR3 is TGTGCCAGCAGCTTAAACCCGGGACAGGGGAATTCACCCCTCCACTTT.

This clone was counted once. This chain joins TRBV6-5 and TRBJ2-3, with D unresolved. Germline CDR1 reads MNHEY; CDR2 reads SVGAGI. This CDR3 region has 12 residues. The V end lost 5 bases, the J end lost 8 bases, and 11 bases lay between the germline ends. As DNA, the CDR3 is TGTGCCAGCAGTCCCAATACGGTTACGCAGTATTTT. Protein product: CASSPNTVTQYF.

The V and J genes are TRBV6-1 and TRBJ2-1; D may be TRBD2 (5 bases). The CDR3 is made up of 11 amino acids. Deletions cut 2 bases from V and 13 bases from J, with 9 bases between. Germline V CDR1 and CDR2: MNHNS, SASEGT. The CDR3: CASSEIAYQFF. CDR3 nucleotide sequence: TGTGCCAGCAGTGAAATAGCGTACCAGTTCTTC.

The CDR3 here is CASSPPAVPMNTEAFF. In DNA, the CDR3 is TGTGCCAGCTCACCACCGGCAGTCCCCATGAACACTGAAGCTTTCTTT. This chain links TRBV18 with TRBJ1-1; no clear D gene. Per germline, CDR1 KGHSH and CDR2 LQKENI. The CDR3 runs 16 residues. With 0 bases removed from V and 0 bases from J, the gap between germline ends came to 11 bases.

The CDR3 loop is CASSPDIIYGYTF. The CDR3 DNA follows: TGTGCCAGCTCGCCGGACATAATTTATGGCTACACCTTC. The rearrangement joins TRBV18 to TRBJ1-2, with D possibly matching TRBD1 (5 bases). CDR1 KGHSH and CDR2 LQKENI come from the germline V gene. This CDR3 comprises 13 residues. Trimming pared 6 bases from V and 5 bases from J, leaving 13 bases between.

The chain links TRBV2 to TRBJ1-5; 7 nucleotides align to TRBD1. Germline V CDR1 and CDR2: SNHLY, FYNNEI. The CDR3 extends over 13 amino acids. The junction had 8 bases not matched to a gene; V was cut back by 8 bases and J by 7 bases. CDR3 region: CASRQQGRQPQHF. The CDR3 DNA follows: TGTGCCAGCCGCCAACAGGGGAGACAGCCCCAGCATTTT.

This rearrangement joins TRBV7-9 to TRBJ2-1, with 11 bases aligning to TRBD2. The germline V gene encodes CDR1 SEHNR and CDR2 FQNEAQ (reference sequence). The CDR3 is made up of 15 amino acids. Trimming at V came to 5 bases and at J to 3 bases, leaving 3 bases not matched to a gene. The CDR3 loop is CASSGGTSGYNEQFF. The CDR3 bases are TGTGCCAGCAGCGGGGGGACTAGCGGCTACAATGAGCAGTTCTTC. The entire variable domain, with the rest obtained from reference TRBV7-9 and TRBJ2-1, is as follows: DTGVSQNPRHKITKRGQNVTFRCDPISEHNRLYWYRQTLGQGPEFLTYFQNEAQLEKSRLLSDRFSAERPKGSFSTLEIQRTEQGDSAMYLCASSGGTSGYNEQFFGPGTRLTVL.

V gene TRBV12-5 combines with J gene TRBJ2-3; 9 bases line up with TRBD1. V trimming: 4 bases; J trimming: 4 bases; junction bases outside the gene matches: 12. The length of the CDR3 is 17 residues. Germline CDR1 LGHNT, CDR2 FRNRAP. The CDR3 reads CASGWEGTGPPADTQYF. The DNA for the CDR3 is TGTGCTAGTGGTTGGGAAGGGACAGGGCCCCCCGCAGATACGCAGTATTTT.

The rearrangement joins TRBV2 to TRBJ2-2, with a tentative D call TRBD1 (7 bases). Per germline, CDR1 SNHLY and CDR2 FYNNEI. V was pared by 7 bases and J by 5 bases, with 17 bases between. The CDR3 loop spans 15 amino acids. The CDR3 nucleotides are TGTGCCAGCACCGCGGCAGGGGGGTTAACCGGGGAGCTGTTTTTT. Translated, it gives CASTAAGGLTGELFF.

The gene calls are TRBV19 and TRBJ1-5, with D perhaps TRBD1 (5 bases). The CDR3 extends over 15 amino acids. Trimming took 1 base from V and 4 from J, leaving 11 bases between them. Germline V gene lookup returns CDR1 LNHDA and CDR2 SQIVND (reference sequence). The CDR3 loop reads CASSIGQGVNQPQHF. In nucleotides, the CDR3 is TGTGCCAGTAGTATAGGGCAGGGTGTAAATCAGCCCCAGCATTTT.

The CDR3 bases are TGCGCCAGCAGCCAAACGGACAGGGCTATCGGCTATGGCTACACCTTC. It yields the protein CASSQTDRAIGYGYTF. The chain joins TRBV10-1 to TRBJ1-2; TRBD1 agrees at 8 bases. Per the germline V gene, CDR1 is WNHNN and CDR2 is SYGVQD (reference sequence). The CDR3 runs to 16 residues. V was pared by 6 bases and J by 4 bases, with 13 bases of the junction left unmatched.

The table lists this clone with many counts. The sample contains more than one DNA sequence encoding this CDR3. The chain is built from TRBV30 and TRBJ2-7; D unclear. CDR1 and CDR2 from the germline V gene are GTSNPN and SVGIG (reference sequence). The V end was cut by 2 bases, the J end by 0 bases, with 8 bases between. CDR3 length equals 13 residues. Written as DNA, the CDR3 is TGTGCCTGGAGTCTAGATAGCTCCTACGAGCAGTACTTC. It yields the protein CAWSLDSSYEQYF.

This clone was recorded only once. CDR3: CASSLVPLAGETQYF. The CDR3 nucleotides are TGTGCCAGCAGCTTAGTCCCCCTAGCGGGAGAGACCCAGTACTTC. The J gene is TRBJ2-5, the V gene TRBV11-2, with 8 positions matching TRBD2. V was clipped by 1 base and J by 4 bases; unmatched bases: 5. The CDR3 is made up of 15 amino acids. Looked up from germline, CDR1 is SGHAT and CDR2 is FQNNGV.

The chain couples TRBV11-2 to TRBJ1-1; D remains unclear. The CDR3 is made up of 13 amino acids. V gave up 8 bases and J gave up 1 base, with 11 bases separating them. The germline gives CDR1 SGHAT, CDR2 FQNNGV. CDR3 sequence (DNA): TGTGCCAGCCAATCTATACCGAACACTGAAGCTTTCTTT. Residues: CASQSIPNTEAFF.

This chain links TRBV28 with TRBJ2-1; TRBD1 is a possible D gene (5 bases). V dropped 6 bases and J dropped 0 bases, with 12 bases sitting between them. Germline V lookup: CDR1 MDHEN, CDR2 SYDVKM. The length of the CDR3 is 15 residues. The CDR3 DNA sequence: TGTGCCAGCAGCCAGACAGTGTACTCCTACAATGAGCAGTTCTTC. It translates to CASSQTVYSYNEQFF.

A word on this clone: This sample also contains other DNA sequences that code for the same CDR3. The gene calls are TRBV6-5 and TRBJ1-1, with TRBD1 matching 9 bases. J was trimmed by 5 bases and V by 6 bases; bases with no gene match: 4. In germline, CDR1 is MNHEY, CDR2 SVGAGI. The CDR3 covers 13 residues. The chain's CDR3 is CASSDRGRTEAFF. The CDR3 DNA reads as TGTGCCAGCAGCGACAGGGGGAGGACTGAAGCTTTCTTT.

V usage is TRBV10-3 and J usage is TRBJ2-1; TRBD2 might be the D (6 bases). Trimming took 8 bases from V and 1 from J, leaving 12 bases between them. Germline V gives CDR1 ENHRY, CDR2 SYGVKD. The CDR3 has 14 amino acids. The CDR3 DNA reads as TGTGCCATCTCTATGGAGGGTTCCTACAATGAGCAGTTCTTC. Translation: CAISMEGSYNEQFF.

In nucleotides, the CDR3 is TGTGCCAGCAGCTCTGAGGGGCGGGGCTACGAGCAGTACTTC. Its translation: CASSSEGRGYEQYF. V is TRBV7-9 and J is TRBJ2-7, with D possibly TRBD2 on 6 matching bases. The V end was cut by 4 bases, the J end by 3 bases, with 13 bases between. CDR1 SEHNR and CDR2 FQNEAQ come from the germline V gene (reference sequence). This CDR3 has 14 residues. The full variable domain, its missing parts supplied by reference TRBV7-9 and TRBJ2-7, is DTGVSQNPRHKITKRGQNVTFRCDPISEHNRLYWYRQTLGQGPEFLTYFQNEAQLEKSRLLSDRFSAERPKGSFSTLEIQRTEQGDSAMYLCASSSEGRGYEQYFGPGTRLTVT.

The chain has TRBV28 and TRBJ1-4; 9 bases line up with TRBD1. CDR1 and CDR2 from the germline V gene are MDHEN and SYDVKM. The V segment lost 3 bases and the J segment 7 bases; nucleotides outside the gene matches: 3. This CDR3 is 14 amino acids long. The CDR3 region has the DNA TGTGCCAGCAGTTTCGGGGACAGGGTTGAAAAACTGTTTTTT. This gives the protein CASSFGDRVEKLFF. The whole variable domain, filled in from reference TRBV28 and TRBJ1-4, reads DVKVTQSSRYLVKRTGEKVFLECVQDMDHENMFWYRQDPGLGLRLIYFSYDVKMKEKGDIPEGYSVSREKKERFSLILESASTNQTSMYLCASSFGDRVEKLFFGSGTQLSVL.

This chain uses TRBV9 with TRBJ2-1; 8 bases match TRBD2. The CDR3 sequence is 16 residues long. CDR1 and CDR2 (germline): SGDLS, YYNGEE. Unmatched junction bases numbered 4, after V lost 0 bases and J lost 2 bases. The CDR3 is CASSVESRGAYNEQFF. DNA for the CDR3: TGTGCCAGCAGCGTAGAATCGCGGGGGGCCTACAATGAGCAGTTCTTC.